The clone carrying this T cell receptor beta chain has just one count. CDR3 size: 18 residues. Germline V gives CDR1 SGDLS, CDR2 YYNGEE. V shed 4 bases and J 3 bases; nucleotides not matched to a gene: 10. The sample belongs to a study of blood T cell repertoires in COVID-19. Study information: COVID-19 samples collected from the United States, Italy and Spain covered acute and convalescent phases. The cDNA or gDNA used as material had been derived from T cells, B-cell-depleted T cells, or PBMCs.

Cohorts were based on clinical histories the participants reported. Symptom resolution, clearance, or two negative PCRs marked donors in Cohort 3 as recovered. Here immunoSEQ multiplex PCR was the method, and the copy in TCRdb shows in-frame clones only, minus some. In the table there are some 130,000 clones, 80% to 90% of which are singletons. Sequencing was performed on PBMCs or T cells enriched from blood (not recorded which). This receptor was identified in a man in his forties or fifties who had recovered from COVID-19. This chain connects TRBV9 to TRBJ2-3; 14 nucleotides match TRBD2. DNA for the CDR3: TGTGCCAGCAGCCCCAGACTAGCGGGAGGGATCAGAACAGATACGCAGTATTTT. It translates to CASSPRLAGGIRTDTQYF.